This is a list of T cell receptor beta chains from one sample in a study of cytomegalovirus exposure and HLA in healthy donors. TCRdb's copy holds only in-frame clones and misses some; the assay was immunoSEQ multiplex PCR. The table has tens of thousands of clones, about 94% seen once. The sequencing sample was made of PBMCs. The receptors stem from a man aged 18 to 30 in good health and CMV-seropositive. CDR3s include the opening cysteine and the closing phenylalanine or tryptophan. The D gene is left open where the match is weak. Clone size is not always given. Where it is, it says once, few, many or a class for expanded clones.

.	TRBJ2-6	.	TRBV30	CAWSGDQGHISGANVLTF	TGTGCCTGGAGTGGGGACCAGGGACATATCTCTGGGGCCAACGTCCTGACTTTC
.	TRBJ1-1	TRBD1	TRBV28	CASSSSGTGPSNTEAFF	TGTGCCAGCAGTTCGTCCGGGACAGGGCCCTCGAACACTGAAGCTTTCTTT
.	TRBJ2-1	TRBD2	TRBV5-4	CASRPLAGGVEQFF	TGTGCCAGCAGACCACTAGCGGGAGGAGTAGAGCAGTTCTTC
once	TRBJ2-3	TRBD1	TRBV18	CASSPNRGASGDTQYF	TGTGCCAGCTCACCGAACAGGGGCGCCTCGGGAGATACGCAGTATTTT
.	TRBJ1-1	.	TRBV30	CAWSPRERTFF	TGTGCCTGGAGTCCCCGGGAGCGAACTTTCTTT
.	TRBJ2-5	.	TRBV6-5	CASSYSETVQETQYF	TGTGCCAGCAGTTACTCTGAGACAGTACAAGAGACCCAGTACTTC
.	TRBJ1-2	.	TRBV2	CASRDDRRRANYGYTF	TGTGCCAGCAGAGACGACAGGCGTAGAGCTAACTATGGCTACACCTTC
.	TRBJ2-1	TRBD2	TRBV5-1	CASSSGGSGSGEQFF	TGCGCCAGCAGCTCAGGCGGTAGCGGGAGTGGTGAGCAGTTCTTC
once	TRBJ1-2	TRBD1	TRBV15	CATSTPRQGDGYTF	TGTGCCACCAGCACCCCTCGACAGGGTGATGGCTACACCTTC
once	TRBJ2-1	TRBD2	TRBV10-3	CAITPGTKNEQFF	TGTGCCATCACTCCCGGGACTAAGAATGAGCAGTTCTTC
.	TRBJ2-3	.	TRBV25-1	CASSESRTASTDTQYF	TGTGCCAGCAGTGAAAGTCGCACAGCCAGCACAGATACGCAGTATTTT
.	TRBJ2-1	TRBD2	TRBV28	CASSPRWAGRADNEQFF	TGTGCCAGCAGTCCCCGATGGGCAGGGAGGGCCGACAATGAGCAGTTCTTC
.	TRBJ2-2	.	TRBV9	CASSSPTGELFF	TGTGCCAGCAGCTCCCCTACCGGGGAGCTGTTTTTT
.	TRBJ1-2	.	TRBV30	CAWSTLAGYGYTF	TGTGCCTGGAGTACTCTTGCGGGCTATGGCTACACCTTC
.	TRBJ1-1	.	TRBV6-5	CASRGMTDADTEAFF	TGTGCCAGCAGGGGGATGACAGACGCCGACACTGAGGCTTTCTTT
.	TRBJ1-5	TRBD1	TRBV19	CASSEGWAGGGQPQHF	TGTGCCAGTAGTGAAGGTTGGGCAGGGGGCGGTCAGCCCCAGCATTTT
.	TRBJ2-1	TRBD2	TRBV5-6	CASSLWAGLADNEQFF	TGTGCCAGCAGCTTGTGGGCGGGACTAGCTGACAATGAGCAGTTCTTC
.	TRBJ2-2	TRBD2	TRBV13	CASSLMGGLGTGELFF	TGTGCCAGCAGCTTGATGGGAGGGTTGGGAACCGGGGAGCTGTTTTTT
.	TRBJ2-5	.	TRBV10-2	CASSEREVETQYF	TGCGCCAGCAGTGAGCGGGAAGTGGAGACCCAGTACTTC
.	TRBJ2-1	TRBD2	TRBV28	CASSFEDVLAANEQFF	TGTGCCAGCAGTTTTGAGGATGTACTAGCGGCAAATGAGCAGTTCTTC
.	TRBJ2-5	TRBD2	TRBV5-4	CASSLPGGQETQYF	TGTGCCAGCAGCTTGCCGGGGGGACAAGAGACCCAGTACTTC
.	TRBJ2-5	.	TRBV21-1	CASSRRPGRVAGDKETQYF	TGTGCCAGCAGCCGCCGGCCTGGGAGGGTAGCGGGAGATAAAGAGACCCAGTACTTC
.	TRBJ2-5	TRBD2	TRBV28	CASSPIGATGTSFRETQYF	TGTGCCAGCAGTCCTATTGGGGCGACCGGGACTAGCTTCAGGGAGACCCAGTACTTC
.	TRBJ1-4	TRBD1	TRBV7-9	CASSSGTGGIEKLFF	TGTGCCAGCAGCTCCGGGACAGGGGGCATTGAAAAACTGTTTTTT